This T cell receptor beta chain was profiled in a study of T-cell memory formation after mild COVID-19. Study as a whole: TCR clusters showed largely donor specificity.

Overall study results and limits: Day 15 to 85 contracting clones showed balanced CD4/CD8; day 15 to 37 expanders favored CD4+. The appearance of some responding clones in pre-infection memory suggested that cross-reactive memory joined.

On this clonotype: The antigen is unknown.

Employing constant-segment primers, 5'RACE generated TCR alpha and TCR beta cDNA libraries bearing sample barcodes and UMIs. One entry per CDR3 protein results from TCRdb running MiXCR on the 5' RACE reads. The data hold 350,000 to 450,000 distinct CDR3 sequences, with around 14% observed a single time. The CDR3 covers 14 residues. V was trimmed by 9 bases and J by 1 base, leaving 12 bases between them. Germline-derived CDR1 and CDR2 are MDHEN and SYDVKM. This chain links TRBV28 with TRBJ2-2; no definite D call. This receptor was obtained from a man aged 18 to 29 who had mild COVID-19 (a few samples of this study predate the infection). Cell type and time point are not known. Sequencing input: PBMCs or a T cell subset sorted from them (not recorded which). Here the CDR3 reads CASFNTGNTGELFF. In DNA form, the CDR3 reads TGTGCCAGTTTTAACACGGGGAACACCGGGGAGCTGTTTTTT.